This entry lists 27 T cell receptor beta chains sequenced from one sample in a study of cytomegalovirus exposure and HLA in healthy donors. Amplification used 60 Vbeta primers and 13 Jbeta primers. Using immunoSEQ multiplex PCR, the repertoire was profiled, and TCRdb retains in-frame clones only, with some absent. This sample has around 180,000 clones, with roughly 80% found just once. The sample comprised PBMCs. Receptor source: a woman aged 45-65 years in good health and CMV-seronegative.

This clone has just a few counts. The chain combines TRBV7-8 with TRBJ1-1, with D perhaps TRBD1 (6 bases). Trimming removed 6 bases from V and 3 bases from J, with 23 bases in between. Germline CDR1 reads SGHVS; CDR2 reads FQNEAQ. The CDR3 has 17 amino acids. The CDR3 is CASSSFADTGQYTEAFF. CDR3 nucleotide sequence: TGTGCCAGCAGTTCGTTTGCAGACACAGGGCAGTACACTGAAGCTTTCTTT.

The chain has TRBV28 and TRBJ1-1; unclear D gene. Trimming took 5 bases from V and 4 from J, leaving 8 bases between them. Germline V gene sequence: CDR1 MDHEN, CDR2 SYDVKM. CDR3 length equals 12 residues. CDR3 DNA sequence: TGTGCCAGCAGTGGAAGGAGCACTGAAGCTTTCTTT. This translates into CASSGRSTEAFF.

In nucleotides, the CDR3 is TGTGCCAGCAGCTTAAAGAAAGACAGATACAATGAGCAGTTCTTC. It yields the protein CASSLKKDRYNEQFF. The chain uses TRBV11-1 and TRBJ2-1, with D possibly matching TRBD1 (5 bases). Germline V lookup: CDR1 SGHAT, CDR2 FQDESV (reference sequence). This CDR3 is 15 amino acids long. V was pared by 2 bases and J by 4 bases, with 12 bases between.

V usage is TRBV5-4 and J usage is TRBJ2-7, with 11 bases lining up with TRBD2. With 1 base clipped from V and 5 bases from J, the junction kept 2 bases outside the gene matches. Germline CDR1 and CDR2: SGHNT and YYREEE (reference sequence). The CDR3 covers 14 residues. CDR3 amino acids: CASSLTSGSDEQYF. In nucleotides, the CDR3 is TGTGCCAGCAGCTTGACTAGCGGGAGCGACGAGCAGTACTTC. The whole variable domain, filled in from reference TRBV5-4 and TRBJ2-7, reads ETGVTQSPTHLIKTRGQQVTLRCSSQSGHNTVSWYQQALGQGPQFIFQYYREEENGRGNFPPRFSGLQFPNYSSELNVNALELDDSALYLCASSLTSGSDEQYFGPGTRLTVT.

This chain uses TRBV13 with TRBJ2-5; D is unclear. The CDR3 sequence is 11 residues long. V lost 5 bases, J lost 5 bases, and 6 bases lay in between. Germline V gives CDR1 PRHDT, CDR2 FYEKMQ (reference sequence). CDR3 nucleotides: TGTGCCAGCAGCACTACGGAGACCCAGTACTTC. Translation: CASSTTETQYF.

This clone was seen a few times. This chain uses TRBV9 with TRBJ2-5, with 10 bases that match TRBD1. The CDR3 runs to 18 residues. Trimming took 3 bases from V and 2 from J; bases not matched to a gene: 13. Germline CDR1 SGDLS, CDR2 YYNGEE. In DNA form, the CDR3 reads TGTGCCAGCAGCGACGGGACAGGGGCAGGGACGTGGCAAGAGACCCAGTACTTC. Translating gives CASSDGTGAGTWQETQYF.

The chain has TRBV7-9 and TRBJ1-2; 10 nucleotides line up with TRBD1. Per germline, CDR1 SEHNR and CDR2 FQNEAQ (reference sequence). V lost 5 bases, J lost 0 bases, and 12 bases stayed unmatched. This CDR3 has 18 amino acids. CDR3 loop: CASSHSPGQGTTNYGYTF. In DNA, the CDR3 is TGTGCCAGCAGCCATTCACCGGGACAGGGGACCACTAACTATGGCTACACCTTC.

The rearrangement links TRBV28 to TRBJ2-3, with a tentative D call TRBD1 (6 bases). Germline V gives CDR1 MDHEN, CDR2 SYDVKM. CDR3 length: 16 residues. Trimming cost V 6 bases and J 2 bases, with 18 bases left between them. The CDR3 region has the DNA TGTGCCAGCAGCCTAAAAAGGGACACGTACACAGATACGCAGTATTTT. Its translation: CASSLKRDTYTDTQYF.

V and J are TRBV4-3 and TRBJ2-1; the D gene is possibly TRBD1 (6 bases). CDR3 length: 13 residues. Per germline, CDR1 LGHNA and CDR2 YSLEER. V was trimmed by 0 bases and J by 11 bases, leaving 11 bases between them. The CDR3 DNA reads as TGCGCCAGCAGCCAAGAGACAGGCCAAAAGCAGTTCTTC. Its protein is CASSQETGQKQFF.

This chain uses TRBV19 with TRBJ1-5; D is uncertain. V dropped 11 bases and J dropped 6 bases, with 17 bases sitting between them. Germline V CDR1 and CDR2: LNHDA, SQIVND (reference sequence). The CDR3 has 13 residues. In DNA, the CDR3 is TGTGCCCGCATGTCGCAGTTCTCTCAGCCCCAGCATTTT. Amino acids: CARMSQFSQPQHF.

V and J are TRBV10-1 and TRBJ2-7; a possible D gene is TRBD1 (6 bases). Trimming removed 6 bases from V and 3 bases from J, with 12 bases in between. There are 13 residues in the CDR3. The germline CDR1 and CDR2 sequences are WNHNN and SYGVQD (reference sequence). CDR3 in DNA: TGCGCCAGCAGCCAAGCGACAGGCTACGAGCAGTACTTC. Protein: CASSQATGYEQYF.

The rearrangement uses TRBV9 and TRBJ1-1; TRBD1 matches at 8 bases. CDR1 and CDR2 from the germline V gene are SGDLS and YYNGEE. Trimming at V came to 8 bases and at J to 6 bases, leaving 9 bases not matched to a gene. The CDR3 covers 13 residues. The CDR3 DNA reads TGTGCCAGTACAGGGACAGGCCGCTCTGAAGCTTTCTTT. Amino acids: CASTGTGRSEAFF.

This clone was detected a few times. In DNA, the CDR3 is TGTGCGAGCCTGAGGGTCCCCGAGGACTATGGCTACACCTTC. This gives the protein CASLRVPEDYGYTF. V is TRBV5-4 and J is TRBJ1-2; D unclear. This CDR3 has 14 residues. Germline CDR1 and CDR2: SGHNT and YYREEE (reference sequence).

This sequence joins TRBV7-9 and TRBJ2-5, with 11 bases lining up with TRBD2. Germline trimming cut 2 bases from V and 1 base from J; bases unmatched to any gene: 3. The CDR3 is made up of 16 amino acids. In germline, CDR1 is SEHNR, CDR2 FQNEAQ (reference sequence). The CDR3 DNA is TGTGCCAGCAGCTTAACTAGCGGGAGCTTCCAAGAGACCCAGTACTTC. It specifies CASSLTSGSFQETQYF.

The gene calls are TRBV9 and TRBJ2-7; maybe TRBD1 (6 bases). Per the germline V gene, CDR1 is SGDLS and CDR2 is YYNGEE. With 2 bases removed from V and 0 bases from J, the gap between germline ends came to 9 bases. The CDR3 has 14 residues. Here the CDR3 DNA reads TGTGCCAGCAGCGTCAACAGGGTCTCCTACGAGCAGTACTTC. It codes for CASSVNRVSYEQYF.

This chain joins TRBV10-3 and TRBJ1-2; D is uncertain. Trimming took 3 bases from V and 4 from J, leaving 6 bases between them. Germline loops: CDR1 ENHRY, CDR2 SYGVKD. This CDR3 has 12 residues. The CDR3 sequence is CAISDGSYGYTF. CDR3 nucleotide sequence: TGTGCCATCAGTGATGGGAGCTATGGCTACACCTTC.

The sample holds one count of this clone. This rearrangement joins TRBV20-1 to TRBJ2-1, with D possibly matching TRBD1 (6 bases). Trimming took 4 bases from V and 15 from J, leaving 16 bases between them. This CDR3 has 11 residues. Germline V gives CDR1 DFQATT, CDR2 SNEGSKA (reference sequence). For the CDR3, the DNA is TGCAGTGCTAAGGAACAGGGAAGGTGGTTCTTC. This encodes CSAKEQGRWFF.

The chain links TRBV7-6 to TRBJ2-7; D is possibly TRBD1 (6 bases). V was trimmed by 5 bases and J by 5 bases, leaving 13 bases between them. The CDR3 is 13 residues long. Germline CDR1 reads SGHVS; CDR2 reads FNYEAQ. The CDR3 bases are TGTGCCAGCAGCCATGAGACAGGAAACGAGCAGTACTTC. It translates to CASSHETGNEQYF.

The rearrangement uses TRBV27 and TRBJ2-4, with a weak D call TRBD2 (8 bases). The CDR3 totals 14 residues. CDR1 and CDR2 from the germline V gene are MNHEY and SMNVEV (reference sequence). Deletions cut 6 bases from V and 8 bases from J, with 17 bases between. For the CDR3, the DNA is TGTGCCAGCAGGCCGACAGGGCGGGGGGACATTCAGTACTTC. Translating gives CASRPTGRGDIQYF.

The J gene is TRBJ2-7, the V gene TRBV5-1; 12 bases match TRBD2. The CDR3 extends over 15 amino acids. Trimming took 3 bases from V and 4 from J; bases not matched to a gene: 5. Per the germline V gene, CDR1 is SGHRS and CDR2 is YFSETQ. This CDR3 reads CASSSGTSGQYEQYF. CDR3 nucleotide sequence: TGCGCCAGCAGCTCTGGGACTAGCGGGCAATACGAGCAGTACTTC.

The gene calls are TRBV7-6 and TRBJ1-1; the match to TRBD1 covers 8 bases. V lost 3 bases to trimming and J lost 0 bases; unmatched junction nucleotides: 3. The CDR3 totals 15 residues. Germline V lookup: CDR1 SGHVS, CDR2 FNYEAQ. The CDR3 reads CASSFGQGMNTEAFF. The CDR3 bases are TGTGCCAGCAGCTTCGGACAGGGAATGAACACTGAAGCTTTCTTT.

Note on this clone: The sample holds other DNA sequences that translate to the same CDR3. The chain couples TRBV2 to TRBJ1-2; TRBD1 is a possible D gene (5 bases). The V gene lost 1 base and the J gene lost 4 bases, with 7 bases spanning the gap. The germline CDR1 and CDR2 sequences are SNHLY and FYNNEI. This CDR3 spans 13 amino acids. Here the CDR3 DNA reads TGTGCCAGCAGTGAAGGTCAGGGCTATGGCTACACCTTC. Its translation: CASSEGQGYGYTF.

V is TRBV27 and J is TRBJ1-1, with a tentative D call TRBD1 (5 bases). Germline assignment: CDR1 MNHEY and CDR2 SMNVEV (reference sequence). Trimming shortened V by 4 bases and J by 3 bases, and 12 bases separated the two germline ends. The CDR3 is 14 amino acids. The CDR3 nucleotides are TGTGCCAGCAGTTCCAACCAGGGCGACACTGAAGCTTTCTTT. Translating gives CASSSNQGDTEAFF.

In DNA, the CDR3 is TGTGCCTGGAGTGTATTTTTGGGGGTAGCGGGAGGAAACACAGATACGCAGTATTTT. Protein sequence: CAWSVFLGVAGGNTDTQYF. The chain links TRBV30 to TRBJ2-3; 10 bases are shared with TRBD2. Per germline, CDR1 GTSNPN and CDR2 SVGIG (reference sequence). V shed 0 bases, J shed 2 bases, and the junction held 14 bases outside the gene matches. The CDR3 is 19 residues long.

The chain couples TRBV27 to TRBJ2-7, with 9 positions matching TRBD1. The CDR3 totals 16 residues. Per germline, CDR1 MNHEY and CDR2 SMNVEV (reference sequence). V shed 4 bases, J shed 5 bases, and the junction held 12 bases outside the gene matches. The CDR3 DNA is TGTGCCAGCAGTTGGTCCCCCGGGACAGGGAGGGACGAGCAGTACTTC. It encodes CASSWSPGTGRDEQYF.

The V and J genes are TRBV2 and TRBJ1-2; weak D call: TRBD1 (5 bases). Per the germline V gene, CDR1 is SNHLY and CDR2 is FYNNEI. This CDR3 comprises 15 residues. V lost 0 bases to trimming and J lost 4 bases, with 12 bases between them. CDR3 region: CASSEALQGSYGYTF. The CDR3 nucleotides read TGTGCCAGCAGTGAAGCGTTGCAGGGCAGCTATGGCTACACCTTC.

The rearrangement uses TRBV15 and TRBJ2-3; the D is unclear. CDR1 LNHNV and CDR2 YYDKDF come from the germline V gene (reference sequence). The ends were cut back, 0 bases at V and 7 bases at J, with 5 bases in the middle. The CDR3 has 12 residues. The DNA of the CDR3 is TGTGCCACCAGCAGAGACCGTTATACGCAGTATTTT. This gives the protein CATSRDRYTQYF.